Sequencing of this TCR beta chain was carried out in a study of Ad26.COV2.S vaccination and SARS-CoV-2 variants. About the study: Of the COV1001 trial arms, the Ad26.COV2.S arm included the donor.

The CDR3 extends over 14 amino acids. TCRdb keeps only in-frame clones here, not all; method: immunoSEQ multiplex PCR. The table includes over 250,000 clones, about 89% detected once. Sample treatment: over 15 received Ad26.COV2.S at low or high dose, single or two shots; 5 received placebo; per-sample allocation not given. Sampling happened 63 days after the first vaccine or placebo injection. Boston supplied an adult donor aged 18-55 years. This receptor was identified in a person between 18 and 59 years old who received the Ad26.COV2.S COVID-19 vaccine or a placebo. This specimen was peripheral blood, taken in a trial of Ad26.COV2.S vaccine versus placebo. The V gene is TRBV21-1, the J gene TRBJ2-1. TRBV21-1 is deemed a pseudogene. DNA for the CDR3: TGTGCCGGCCTTGGGGACCCCTACTACAATGAGCAGTTCTTC. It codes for CAGLGDPYYNEQFF.